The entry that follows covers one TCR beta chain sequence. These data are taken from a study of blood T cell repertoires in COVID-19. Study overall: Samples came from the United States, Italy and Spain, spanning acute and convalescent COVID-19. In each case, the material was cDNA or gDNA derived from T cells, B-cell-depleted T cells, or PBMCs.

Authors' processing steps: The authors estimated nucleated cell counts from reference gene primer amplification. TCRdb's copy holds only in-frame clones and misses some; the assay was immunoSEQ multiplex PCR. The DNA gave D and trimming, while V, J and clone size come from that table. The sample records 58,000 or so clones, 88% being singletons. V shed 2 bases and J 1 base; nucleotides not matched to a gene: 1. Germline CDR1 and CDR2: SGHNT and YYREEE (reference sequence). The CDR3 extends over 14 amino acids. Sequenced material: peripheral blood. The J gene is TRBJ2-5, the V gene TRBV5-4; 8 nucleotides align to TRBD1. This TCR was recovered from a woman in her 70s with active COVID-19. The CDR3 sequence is CASSFTGGQETQYF. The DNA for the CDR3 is TGTGCCAGCAGCTTTACAGGGGGCCAAGAGACCCAGTACTTC.